Listed here are 27 T cell receptor beta chains from one sample, sequenced in a study of T cell responses to AZD1222 COVID-19 vaccine. The data were produced by immunoSEQ multiplex PCR, yet TCRdb's version contains in-frame clones alone and is incomplete. In the table there are about 72,000 clones, around 90% of which are singletons. Sequenced material: peripheral blood, taken on day 0 of AZD1222 vaccination. These receptors all come from an adult in good health.

The genes are TRBV12-3 or TRBV12-4 and TRBJ2-5; D is unclear. The CDR3 has 13 residues. V lost 4 bases and J lost 5, with 11 bases in between. In DNA, the CDR3 is TGTGCCAGCAGTTCTGGCAGGCGCGAGACCCAGTACTTC. Protein sequence: CASSSGRRETQYF.

This clone was found once. The chain has TRBV5-4 and TRBJ1-2, with TRBD1 identical over 9 bases. The trim removed 4 bases at V and 8 bases at J, leaving 9 bases unmatched. Per the germline V gene, CDR1 is SGHNT and CDR2 is YYREEE (reference sequence). The CDR3 contains 14 residues. Here the CDR3 DNA reads TGTGCCAGCAGCCTGGGACAGGGTTTTCGAGGCTACACCTTC. This sequence encodes CASSLGQGFRGYTF.

This clone has just one count. The rearrangement links TRBV30 to TRBJ1-1; 11 nucleotides align to TRBD1. The CDR3 length is 12 residues. V shed 7 bases, J shed 5 bases, and the junction held 3 bases outside the gene matches. Germline V CDR1 and CDR2: GTSNPN, SVGIG (reference sequence). The CDR3 DNA follows: TGTGCCTCGGACAGGGGGCAAACTGAAGCTTTCTTT. Its translation is CASDRGQTEAFF.

The chain links TRBV19 to TRBJ1-4, with TRBD1 matching over 9 bases. Germline values: CDR1 LNHDA, CDR2 SQIVND (reference sequence). J gave up 8 bases and V 5 bases, and 3 bases lay outside the gene matches. The CDR3 is made up of 13 amino acids. CDR3 DNA: TGTGCCAGTAGTGGGACAGGGAGAGAAAAACTGTTTTTT. It is translated as CASSGTGREKLFF.

The V gene is TRBV11-1, the J gene TRBJ2-7, with 7 bases fitting TRBD1. This CDR3 is built from 15 residues. V lost 0 bases and J lost 0; bases outside the gene matches: 2. Germline CDR1 is SGHAT and CDR2 is FQDESV (reference sequence). The CDR3 nucleotides read TGTGCCAGCAGCTTAGCTGGGACAGTCTCCTACGAGCAGTACTTC. It encodes CASSLAGTVSYEQYF.

The rearrangement links TRBV24-1 to TRBJ2-3; D is uncertain. The length of the CDR3 is 14 residues. Germline values: CDR1 KGHDR, CDR2 SFDVKD. Trimming removed 2 bases at V and 6 bases at J, with 11 bases between. The CDR3 DNA follows: TGTGCCACCAGTGATTCTAATAGCTGGGATACGCAGTATTTT. It yields the protein CATSDSNSWDTQYF.

The rearrangement links TRBV5-1 to TRBJ2-7; 8 bases line up with TRBD1. CDR1 is SGHRS, CDR2 YFSETQ, per germline. The V gene end was trimmed by 3 bases and the J gene end by 3 bases; junction bases not matched to a gene: 8. The CDR3 length is 15 residues. The CDR3 reads CASSSGGRSLYEQYF. CDR3 nucleotide sequence: TGCGCCAGCAGCTCAGGGGGCAGGTCCCTCTACGAGCAGTACTTC.

The J gene is TRBJ1-5, the V gene TRBV2; D not certain. The ends were cut back, 4 bases at V and 3 bases at J, with 10 bases in the middle. The CDR3 length is 14 residues. Germline V lookup: CDR1 SNHLY, CDR2 FYNNEI. CDR3: CASSVAGNNQPQHF. The CDR3 DNA sequence: TGTGCCAGCAGTGTTGCAGGTAACAATCAGCCCCAGCATTTT.

The rearrangement links TRBV7-3 to TRBJ1-1; D gene uncertain. The CDR3 runs 13 residues. V was cut by 5 bases and J by 4 bases, with 11 bases left in between. Germline V gene lookup returns CDR1 SGHTA and CDR2 FQGTGA. The CDR3 is CASSADRFTEAFF. CDR3 DNA sequence: TGTGCCAGCAGCGCGGACCGGTTCACTGAAGCTTTCTTT.

The chain combines TRBV15 with TRBJ2-3, with D unclear. Trimming stripped 0 bases from V and 9 bases from J, with 10 bases between. Germline values: CDR1 LNHNV, CDR2 YYDKDF (reference sequence). The CDR3 is made up of 13 amino acids. In nucleotides, the CDR3 is TGTGCCACCAGCAGAGATTCGAGTAAAACGCAGTATTTT. Its translation: CATSRDSSKTQYF.

The chain recombines TRBV28 with TRBJ1-2; D is ambiguous. Trimming left V 2 bases short and J 6 bases short, with 13 bases between. In germline, CDR1 is MDHEN, CDR2 SYDVKM. The CDR3 has 14 amino acids. In nucleotides, the CDR3 is TGTGCCAGCAGTTTAACCGCCAGGTTCAATGGCTACACCTTC. Translation: CASSLTARFNGYTF.

The chain is built from TRBV2 and TRBJ1-1; 11 nucleotides agree with TRBD1. The CDR3 is 14 residues long. Looked up from germline, CDR1 is SNHLY and CDR2 is FYNNEI. J was trimmed by 0 bases and V by 10 bases; bases with no gene match: 4. The CDR3 spells CATGQGAMNTEAFF. The CDR3 nucleotides are TGTGCCACCGGACAGGGGGCGATGAACACTGAAGCTTTCTTT.

The V and J genes are TRBV5-1 and TRBJ1-1; D uncertain. Trimming took 0 bases from V and 6 from J, leaving 3 bases between them. The germline gives CDR1 SGHRS, CDR2 YFSETQ. The CDR3 has 11 amino acids. The CDR3 loop is CASSLGSEAFF. CDR3 in DNA: TGCGCCAGCAGCTTGGGCTCTGAAGCTTTCTTT.

The chain employs TRBV4-1 and TRBJ1-2; D is uncertain. The CDR3 runs 16 residues. The V gene's germline CDR1 is MGHRA and CDR2 YSYEKL. V shed 0 bases and J shed 3 bases, with 14 bases lying between them. This CDR3 is CASSQESNYEYYGYTF. CDR3 nucleotide sequence: TGCGCCAGCAGCCAAGAGTCTAATTACGAGTACTATGGCTACACCTTC.

This chain links TRBV28 with TRBJ2-7, with D maybe TRBD1 (5 bases). V dropped 1 base and J dropped 7 bases, with 8 bases sitting between them. This CDR3 contains 12 residues. Looked up from germline, CDR1 is MDHEN and CDR2 is SYDVKM. CDR3 in amino acids: CASSLLGREQYF. CDR3 coding DNA: TGTGCCAGCAGTTTATTGGGGCGGGAGCAGTACTTC.

V usage is TRBV7-2 and J usage is TRBJ2-7; 7 bases match TRBD2. V was pared by 2 bases and J by 3 bases, with 7 bases of the junction left unmatched. CDR3 length: 15 amino acids. Germline CDR1 reads SGHTA; CDR2 reads FQGNSA. The CDR3 DNA reads TGTGCCAGCAGCTTATATGCTAGCGGAAACTACGAGCAGTACTTC. This sequence encodes CASSLYASGNYEQYF.

The gene calls are TRBV18 and TRBJ2-3; D ambiguous. Trimming pared 2 bases from V and 3 bases from J, leaving 9 bases between. Germline CDR1 reads KGHSH; CDR2 reads LQKENI. There are 14 residues in the CDR3. DNA of the CDR3: TGTGCCAGCTCACCAGAAGGAGCAACAGATACGCAGTATTTT. Residues: CASSPEGATDTQYF.

The gene calls are TRBV6-2 or TRBV6-3 and TRBJ2-7, with TRBD1 identical over 9 bases. In germline, CDR1 is MNHEY, CDR2 SVGEGT. The ends lost 4 bases at V and 2 bases at J; junction bases unmatched: 18. This CDR3 region has 19 residues. CDR3 sequence reads: CASSSAPGRTGTGTYEQYF. The DNA for the CDR3 is TGTGCCAGCAGTTCTGCCCCCGGCCGAACCGGGACAGGGACCTACGAGCAGTACTTC.

The chain carries TRBV4-2 and TRBJ1-4; 7 bases match TRBD1. Germline loops: CDR1 LGHNA, CDR2 YNFKEQ. The CDR3 consists of 18 residues. Trimming at V came to 1 base and at J to 4 bases, leaving 12 bases not matched to a gene. The CDR3 loop reads CASSQVLSLQGFNEKLFF. The CDR3 DNA reads as TGTGCCAGCAGCCAAGTCCTCTCCCTACAGGGGTTTAATGAAAAACTGTTTTTT.

The chain is built from TRBV7-9 and TRBJ1-4; 8 nucleotides match TRBD1. The CDR3 consists of 18 residues. With 0 bases clipped from V and 7 bases from J, the junction kept 13 bases outside the gene matches. The V gene's germline CDR1 is SEHNR and CDR2 FQNEAQ (reference sequence). The CDR3 region has the DNA TGTGCCAGCAGCTTAGCGCCGGGACAGGACCCTCTAAGTGAAAAACTGTTTTTT. Its translation is CASSLAPGQDPLSEKLFF.

V gene TRBV12-3 or TRBV12-4 combines with J gene TRBJ1-4, with D possibly matching TRBD1 (6 bases). This CDR3 has 12 residues. The germline V and J ends were trimmed by 4 bases and 17 bases, with 17 bases remaining between them. CDR3 residues: CASSSTPGQSFF. CDR3 nucleotides: TGTGCCAGCAGTTCGACACCGGGACAATCTTTTTTT.

V is TRBV7-9 and J is TRBJ1-1; D may be TRBD1 (5 bases). V was cut by 5 bases and J by 5 bases, with 18 bases left in between. CDR3 length: 15 residues. Per germline, CDR1 SEHNR and CDR2 FQNEAQ (reference sequence). DNA for the CDR3: TGTGCCAGCAGCAACACGGGCTGGGGGAGAACTGAAGCTTTCTTT. It codes for CASSNTGWGRTEAFF.

The rearrangement links TRBV2 to TRBJ2-2, with 7 bases aligning to TRBD1. The CDR3 loop spans 15 amino acids. Unmatched junction bases numbered 6, after V lost 5 bases and J lost 3 bases. Looked up from germline, CDR1 is SNHLY and CDR2 is FYNNEI. The DNA for the CDR3 is TGTGCCAGCAGTTTAGACAGGGCCCACACCGGGGAGCTGTTTTTT. Translating it yields CASSLDRAHTGELFF.

The gene calls are TRBV29-1 and TRBJ1-2; D gene uncertain. The CDR3 is made up of 12 amino acids. Germline CDR1 and CDR2: SQVTM and ANQGSEA. The ends were cut back, 6 bases at V and 6 bases at J, with 14 bases in the middle. In DNA form, the CDR3 reads TGCAGCGTAGGCACACCGGATCATGGCTACACCTTC. Its protein is CSVGTPDHGYTF.

The CDR3 sequence: CASSLATGNGYTF. CDR3 DNA: TGTGCCAGCAGCTTAGCAACAGGGAATGGCTACACCTTC. V usage is TRBV7-8 and J usage is TRBJ1-2; D is possibly TRBD1 (6 bases). Deletions cut 0 bases from V and 6 bases from J, with 8 bases between. The CDR3 spans 13 residues. From germline, CDR1 is SGHVS and CDR2 FQNEAQ.

The J gene is TRBJ1-1, the V gene TRBV4-3; no reliable D call. This CDR3 is built from 15 residues. Germline values: CDR1 LGHNA, CDR2 YSLEER. V was shortened by 0 bases and J by 0 bases, with 8 bases between the two germline ends. CDR3 in DNA: TGCGCCAGCAGCCAAGATCCAGGCATGAACACTGAAGCTTTCTTT. Its translation is CASSQDPGMNTEAFF.

V and J are TRBV28 and TRBJ1-3; 7 bases are shared with TRBD1. Germline loops: CDR1 MDHEN, CDR2 SYDVKM. This CDR3 is built from 15 residues. V gave up 6 bases and J gave up 3 bases; unmatched junction bases: 8. In nucleotides, the CDR3 is TGTGCCAGCAGCCTAAGGGGACAGCTTGGAAACACCATATATTTT. It is translated as CASSLRGQLGNTIYF.